This TCR beta chain was sequenced in a study of shared clonotypes between healthy human individuals. Study information: Every donor yielded three CD4 naive, three CD4 memory, two CD8 naive and one CD8 memory plate.

Source study methods: Junction-only sequences without quality scores were provided by ImmunoSEQ, so filtering was different. TCRdb keeps only in-frame clones here, not all; method: immunoSEQ multiplex PCR. That table gives V, J and clone size, and the DNA gave D and trimming. The sample lists about 590,000 clones, about 95% occurring once. Trimming shortened V by 4 bases and J by 0 bases, and 7 bases separated the two germline ends. The CDR3 totals 13 residues. Germline loops: CDR1 SGHNT, CDR2 YYREEE (reference sequence). Study results and limitations: Researchers found naive subsets generally carried larger estimated richness than memory subsets.

CD45RO negativity and positive selection for CCR7 defined naive CD8 cells, a population that excluded terminally differentiated effector memory CD45RA+ cells. Healthy and HIV-negative, the adult donors had no recent acute infections or vaccinations. Points on this clone: Its antigen is unidentified.

Sequenced: naive CD8+ T cells sorted from blood. The origin of this receptor is a young woman in good health. The rearrangement uses TRBV5-4 and TRBJ2-5; D remains ambiguous. The CDR3 DNA reads as TGTGCCAGCAGCCCTAACTACCAAGAGACCCAGTACTTC. As protein: CASSPNYQETQYF.